This is a list of T cell receptor beta chains from one sample in a study of cytomegalovirus exposure and HLA in healthy donors. The method was immunoSEQ multiplex PCR; TCRdb's version includes in-frame clones alone and lacks a portion of them. The table records roughly 100,000 clones, 70% to 80% of them present only once. Sequencing was carried out using PBMCs. These receptors all stem from a boy aged 5-17 years in good health and CMV-seronegative. CDR3s include the opening cysteine and the closing phenylalanine or tryptophan. Fields, in order: clone size, J gene, V gene, D gene, CDR3 length, CDR3 DNA, CDR3 protein. The D gene is left open where the match is weak. Clone size is given for some rows only: seen once, a few or many times, or a class if the clone is expanded.

clone size: .
J gene: TRBJ2-7
V gene: TRBV6-9
D gene: .
CDR3 length: 12
CDR3 DNA: TGTGCCAGCGCGTCAGGATACTACGAGCAGTACTTC
CDR3 protein: CASASGYYEQYF

clone size: .
J gene: TRBJ1-1
V gene: TRBV30
D gene: .
CDR3 length: 15
CDR3 DNA: TGTGCCTGGAAAGAAGGGGCAGGCTGGAACACTGAAGCTTTCTTT
CDR3 protein: CAWKEGAGWNTEAFF

clone size: once
J gene: TRBJ1-2
V gene: TRBV19
D gene: .
CDR3 length: 15
CDR3 DNA: TGTGCCAGTAGTAGAGTTGACAAATCTAACTATGGCTACACCTTC
CDR3 protein: CASSRVDKSNYGYTF

clone size: .
J gene: TRBJ2-2
V gene: TRBV28
D gene: TRBD1
CDR3 length: 14
CDR3 DNA: TGTGCCGGAAGACAGGGTCCCAACACCGGGGAGCTGTTTTTT
CDR3 protein: CAGRQGPNTGELFF

clone size: .
J gene: TRBJ2-1
V gene: TRBV9
D gene: .
CDR3 length: 13
CDR3 DNA: TGTGCCAGCAGCGTAGACGGCCACAGGGAGCAGTTCTTC
CDR3 protein: CASSVDGHREQFF

clone size: .
J gene: TRBJ1-1
V gene: TRBV29-1
D gene: .
CDR3 length: 15
CDR3 DNA: TGCAGCGTTGAGAGTGGCAGGACAATGAACACTGAAGCTTTCTTT
CDR3 protein: CSVESGRTMNTEAFF

clone size: .
J gene: TRBJ2-4
V gene: TRBV19
D gene: TRBD1
CDR3 length: 16
CDR3 DNA: TGTGCCAGTAGTATTAGGCCAGGGGGCCTGGGAAACATTCAGTACTTC
CDR3 protein: CASSIRPGGLGNIQYF

clone size: .
J gene: TRBJ2-7
V gene: TRBV11-1
D gene: .
CDR3 length: 13
CDR3 DNA: TGTGCCAGCAGCTTAGACGGGTCCTACGAGCAGTACTTC
CDR3 protein: CASSLDGSYEQYF

clone size: .
J gene: TRBJ1-2
V gene: TRBV5-1
D gene: TRBD1
CDR3 length: 16
CDR3 DNA: TGCGCCAGCAGCATTGGACAGGGGATAAGACCGTATGGCTACACCTTC
CDR3 protein: CASSIGQGIRPYGYTF

clone size: .
J gene: TRBJ2-5
V gene: TRBV11-3
D gene: TRBD1
CDR3 length: 14
CDR3 DNA: TGTGCCAGCAGCTCCGGGACAGATCAAGAGACCCAGTACTTC
CDR3 protein: CASSSGTDQETQYF

clone size: .
J gene: TRBJ1-1
V gene: TRBV9
D gene: .
CDR3 length: 12
CDR3 DNA: TGTGCCAGCAGCGTTACAGGGAAGGAAGCTTTCTTT
CDR3 protein: CASSVTGKEAFF

clone size: .
J gene: TRBJ1-5
V gene: TRBV19
D gene: .
CDR3 length: 10
CDR3 DNA: TGTGCCAGTACCCCGCAGCCCCAGCATTTT
CDR3 protein: CASTPQPQHF

clone size: .
J gene: TRBJ2-1
V gene: TRBV7-9
D gene: TRBD1
CDR3 length: 15
CDR3 DNA: TGTGCCAGCAGCCTTACAGGGGGCGCGAGGGGTGAGCAGTTCTTC
CDR3 protein: CASSLTGGARGEQFF

clone size: .
J gene: TRBJ2-5
V gene: TRBV5-6
D gene: .
CDR3 length: 14
CDR3 DNA: TGTGCCAGCAGCCCCGCCAGGTTTCAAGAGACCCAGTACTTC
CDR3 protein: CASSPARFQETQYF

clone size: .
J gene: TRBJ2-2
V gene: TRBV2
D gene: .
CDR3 length: 15
CDR3 DNA: TGTGCCAGCTCCGGGACTTTGGGTGGGACCGGGGAGCTGTTTTTT
CDR3 protein: CASSGTLGGTGELFF

clone size: .
J gene: TRBJ1-1
V gene: TRBV25-1
D gene: .
CDR3 length: 13
CDR3 DNA: TGTGCCAGCAGTGCCTCCAGACAGCCGCAACTTCGTTTT
CDR3 protein: CASSASRQPQLRF

clone size: .
J gene: TRBJ2-5
V gene: TRBV7-3
D gene: TRBD2
CDR3 length: 13
CDR3 DNA: TGTGCCAGCAGCTTAATGGGGGGGGAGACCCAGTACTTC
CDR3 protein: CASSLMGGETQYF

clone size: .
J gene: TRBJ2-7
V gene: TRBV7-2
D gene: TRBD2
CDR3 length: 13
CDR3 DNA: TGTGCCAGCAGCACTAGCGGGGACGACGAGCAGTACTTC
CDR3 protein: CASSTSGDDEQYF

clone size: .
J gene: TRBJ1-3
V gene: TRBV28
D gene: .
CDR3 length: 12
CDR3 DNA: TGTGCCAGCAGTACGGGGGGAAACACCATATATTTT
CDR3 protein: CASSTGGNTIYF

clone size: .
J gene: TRBJ2-7
V gene: TRBV30
D gene: TRBD2
CDR3 length: 15
CDR3 DNA: TGTGCCTGGAATACCGGACTAGCGGGGGCCTACGAGCAGTACTTC
CDR3 protein: CAWNTGLAGAYEQYF

clone size: .
J gene: TRBJ2-7
V gene: TRBV5-1
D gene: TRBD2
CDR3 length: 14
CDR3 DNA: TGCGCCAGCCAGTTTACTAGCGGTTCCTACGAGCAGTACTTC
CDR3 protein: CASQFTSGSYEQYF

clone size: .
J gene: TRBJ2-7
V gene: TRBV28
D gene: TRBD2
CDR3 length: 13
CDR3 DNA: TGTGCCAGCCGGATAGCGGGATCAAGCGAGCAGTACTTC
CDR3 protein: CASRIAGSSEQYF

clone size: .
J gene: TRBJ2-7
V gene: TRBV20-1
D gene: .
CDR3 length: 11
CDR3 DNA: TGCAGTGCTCCGGTGCCGTACGAGCAGTACTTC
CDR3 protein: CSAPVPYEQYF

clone size: .
J gene: TRBJ2-1
V gene: TRBV7-2
D gene: .
CDR3 length: 12
CDR3 DNA: TGTGCCAGCAGCCCCCAACGGGGTGAGCAGTTCTTC
CDR3 protein: CASSPQRGEQFF

clone size: .
J gene: TRBJ2-1
V gene: TRBV11-2
D gene: .
CDR3 length: 16
CDR3 DNA: TGTGCCAGCAGTTCCGTCGGGGGGCCCTATTACAATGAGCAGTTCTTC
CDR3 protein: CASSSVGGPYYNEQFF

clone size: .
J gene: TRBJ2-3
V gene: TRBV7-9
D gene: .
CDR3 length: 16
CDR3 DNA: TGTGCCAGCAGCTTAGTTCCCTGGAGTGTATCAGATACGCAGTATTTT
CDR3 protein: CASSLVPWSVSDTQYF

clone size: few
J gene: TRBJ1-5
V gene: TRBV27
D gene: TRBD1
CDR3 length: 14
CDR3 DNA: TGTGCCAGCAGTCTCGACAGGGTCGCGCAGCCCCAGCATTTT
CDR3 protein: CASSLDRVAQPQHF

clone size: .
J gene: TRBJ1-1
V gene: TRBV9
D gene: TRBD1
CDR3 length: 17
CDR3 DNA: TGTGCCAGCAGCGTAGGGGGGACAGGATACACGAACACTGAAGCTTTCTTT
CDR3 protein: CASSVGGTGYTNTEAFF

clone size: .
J gene: TRBJ1-2
V gene: TRBV7-8
D gene: TRBD1
CDR3 length: 13
CDR3 DNA: TGTGCCAGCAGCTCGACAGGGAACTATGGCTACACCTTC
CDR3 protein: CASSSTGNYGYTF

clone size: few
J gene: TRBJ1-1
V gene: TRBV5-1
D gene: .
CDR3 length: 13
CDR3 DNA: TGCGCCAGCAGTGCGGGGGGACACACTGAAGCTTTCTTT
CDR3 protein: CASSAGGHTEAFF

clone size: .
J gene: TRBJ1-6
V gene: TRBV6-1
D gene: TRBD1
CDR3 length: 14
CDR3 DNA: TGTGCCAGCAGTACAGGGGGGGGTAATTCACCCCTCCACTTT
CDR3 protein: CASSTGGGNSPLHF

clone size: .
J gene: TRBJ2-1
V gene: TRBV7-9
D gene: TRBD2
CDR3 length: 16
CDR3 DNA: TGTGCCAGCAGCCGACTAGCGGGGAGCTCCTACAATGAGCAGTTCTTC
CDR3 protein: CASSRLAGSSYNEQFF

clone size: .
J gene: TRBJ1-1
V gene: TRBV2
D gene: .
CDR3 length: 13
CDR3 DNA: TGTGCCAGCAGGGGGTGGACAGTCGCTGAAGCTTTCTTT
CDR3 protein: CASRGWTVAEAFF

clone size: .
J gene: TRBJ2-7
V gene: TRBV6-6
D gene: TRBD2
CDR3 length: 16
CDR3 DNA: TGTGCCAGCAGTTATGGGACTAGCGGGCGTTCCTACGAGCAGTACTTC
CDR3 protein: CASSYGTSGRSYEQYF

clone size: .
J gene: TRBJ2-7
V gene: TRBV7-9
D gene: TRBD1
CDR3 length: 15
CDR3 DNA: TGTGCCAGCAGCATTCGCAGGACAGGGGAAAACGAGCAGTACTTC
CDR3 protein: CASSIRRTGENEQYF

clone size: .
J gene: TRBJ2-5
V gene: TRBV5-1
D gene: TRBD2
CDR3 length: 17
CDR3 DNA: TGCGCCAGCAGCAGATTAGCGGGGGGCGACGTCCAAGAGACCCAGTACTTC
CDR3 protein: CASSRLAGGDVQETQYF

clone size: .
J gene: TRBJ1-2
V gene: TRBV15
D gene: .
CDR3 length: 19
CDR3 DNA: TGTGCCACCAGCAGAGATGGTGGTACAGGGTATGGCAGGGGTGAGGGCTACACCTTC
CDR3 protein: CATSRDGGTGYGRGEGYTF

clone size: .
J gene: TRBJ2-2
V gene: TRBV19
D gene: .
CDR3 length: 17
CDR3 DNA: TGTGCCAGTAGTATCGCGGTCAGTTGGACAAACACCGGGGAGCTGTTTTTT
CDR3 protein: CASSIAVSWTNTGELFF

clone size: .
J gene: TRBJ1-5
V gene: TRBV7-8
D gene: TRBD1
CDR3 length: 12
CDR3 DNA: TGTGCCAGCAGCTTACCGGACAGGACCCAGCATTTT
CDR3 protein: CASSLPDRTQHF

clone size: .
J gene: TRBJ2-5
V gene: TRBV5-1
D gene: TRBD1
CDR3 length: 15
CDR3 DNA: TGCGCCAGCAGCTTAACTGGACAGGGTTTGGAGACGCAGTACTTC
CDR3 protein: CASSLTGQGLETQYF

clone size: .
J gene: TRBJ2-7
V gene: TRBV5-4
D gene: .
CDR3 length: 13
CDR3 DNA: TGTGCCAGCAGCTTATCCCCCGCAGACGAGCAGTACTTC
CDR3 protein: CASSLSPADEQYF

clone size: .
J gene: TRBJ2-7
V gene: TRBV5-4
D gene: TRBD2
CDR3 length: 14
CDR3 DNA: TGTGCCAGCAGCTCTTTAGCGGGCCCCTCCGAGCAGTACTTC
CDR3 protein: CASSSLAGPSEQYF

clone size: .
J gene: TRBJ2-7
V gene: TRBV7-2
D gene: .
CDR3 length: 15
CDR3 DNA: TGTGCCAGCAGCTTAGTCCCTGTCTTCGTCTACGAGCAGTACTTC
CDR3 protein: CASSLVPVFVYEQYF

clone size: .
J gene: TRBJ2-1
V gene: TRBV19
D gene: TRBD2
CDR3 length: 16
CDR3 DNA: TGTGCCAGTACCACGGGAGGGCTCGGGATCGTGAATGAGCAGTTCTTC
CDR3 protein: CASTTGGLGIVNEQFF

clone size: .
J gene: TRBJ1-1
V gene: TRBV9
D gene: .
CDR3 length: 14
CDR3 DNA: TGTGCCAGCAGCGTAGATGGGCAGAACACTGAAGCTTTCTTT
CDR3 protein: CASSVDGQNTEAFF

clone size: few
J gene: TRBJ2-3
V gene: TRBV5-6
D gene: TRBD2
CDR3 length: 13
CDR3 DNA: TGTGCCAGCACCCTACTAGCGACAGATACGCAGTATTTT
CDR3 protein: CASTLLATDTQYF

clone size: few
J gene: TRBJ2-2
V gene: TRBV27
D gene: TRBD1
CDR3 length: 15
CDR3 DNA: TGTGCCAGCAGCAAGCGACAGGGCGACACCGGGGAGCTGTTTTTT
CDR3 protein: CASSKRQGDTGELFF

clone size: .
J gene: TRBJ2-7
V gene: TRBV27
D gene: .
CDR3 length: 15
CDR3 DNA: TGTGCCAGCAGGACTACGACAGGAGAATCCTACGAGCAGTACTTC
CDR3 protein: CASRTTTGESYEQYF

clone size: .
J gene: TRBJ2-2
V gene: TRBV27
D gene: TRBD2
CDR3 length: 16
CDR3 DNA: TGTGCCAGCAGTTTACGACTAGCGGGGATTACCGGGGAGCTGTTTTTT
CDR3 protein: CASSLRLAGITGELFF

clone size: few
J gene: TRBJ1-2
V gene: TRBV6-5
D gene: TRBD1
CDR3 length: 15
CDR3 DNA: TGTGCCAGCAGTCGGGGACAGCCATCCAACTATGGCTACACCTTC
CDR3 protein: CASSRGQPSNYGYTF

clone size: .
J gene: TRBJ1-1
V gene: TRBV28
D gene: TRBD1
CDR3 length: 18
CDR3 DNA: TGTGCCAGCAGTTTAGGGACAGTTGCTACACAAATGAACACTGAAGCTTTCTTT
CDR3 protein: CASSLGTVATQMNTEAFF

clone size: .
J gene: TRBJ2-3
V gene: TRBV5-1
D gene: .
CDR3 length: 12
CDR3 DNA: TGCGCCAGCAGCTATCTCACAGATACGCAGTATTTT
CDR3 protein: CASSYLTDTQYF

clone size: .
J gene: TRBJ2-2
V gene: TRBV5-1
D gene: TRBD2
CDR3 length: 17
CDR3 DNA: TGCGCCAGCAGCTTTACTAGCGGGGGGATAAACACCGGGGAGCTGTTTTTT
CDR3 protein: CASSFTSGGINTGELFF